This T cell receptor beta chain is drawn from a study of cytomegalovirus exposure and HLA in healthy donors. Whole-study findings and limits: Among CMV-associated TCR beta chains, most appeared HLA-restricted in a later analysis. Most TCR sequences were rare, but some public TCRs occurred in many donors.

The V and J ends lost 0 bases and 0 bases respectively, with 10 bases between them. CDR3 size: 16 residues. Germline V gives CDR1 SGHRS, CDR2 YFSETQ. To note about this clone: Its antigen is unidentified.

Amplification used 60 Vbeta primers and 13 Jbeta primers. Profiling relied on immunoSEQ multiplex PCR, and the TCRdb table lists in-frame clones only, not all of them. This sample has over 65,000 clones, with approximately 80% found just once. The receptor comes from a human donor in good health. The sample consisted of PBMCs. J is TRBJ1-3 and V is TRBV5-1; D might be TRBD1 (5 bases). This CDR3 is CASSLAQGGSGNTIYF. The CDR3 nucleotides are TGCGCCAGCAGCTTGGCCCAGGGCGGCTCTGGAAACACCATATATTTT.